The 12 T cell receptor beta chains below come from one sample, sequenced in a study of blood T cell repertoires in COVID-19. Some clones are missing from TCRdb's copy, which holds only in-frame ones; the method was immunoSEQ multiplex PCR. This sample carries approximately 97,000 clones, roughly 88% of them seen once, and the ten largest clones take roughly 2%. The sequenced material came from peripheral blood. The receptors originated from a man aged 45-60 years with COVID-19, enrolled during active disease.

The CDR3, as DNA: TGCAGTGCTAGTATAGCGGGGGTCCTCTTGGGTGAGCAGTTCTTC. It is translated as CSASIAGVLLGEQFF. The chain couples TRBV20-1 to TRBJ2-1; 9 bases map to TRBD2. This CDR3 is 15 amino acids long. Trimming at V came to 3 bases and at J to 9 bases, leaving 12 bases not matched to a gene. Germline V CDR1 and CDR2: DFQATT, SNEGSKA (reference sequence).

The rearrangement joins TRBV7-2 to TRBJ2-5; 8 nucleotides match TRBD1. Trimming removed 5 bases from V and 5 bases from J; junction bases left unmatched: 10. This CDR3 spans 15 amino acids. Looked up from germline, CDR1 is SGHTA and CDR2 is FQGNSA. The DNA for the CDR3 is TGTGCCAGCAGCCCACAGGGGGGAAAGGGTGAGACCCAGTACTTC. This encodes CASSPQGGKGETQYF.

The V and J genes are TRBV27 and TRBJ2-3; 9 positions match TRBD2. Germline CDR1 is MNHEY and CDR2 is SMNVEV (reference sequence). The V and J ends lost 4 bases and 4 bases, in that order; junction bases with no gene match: 9. CDR3 length equals 16 residues. DNA for the CDR3: TGTGCCAGCAGTTCTGGCGCGGGGGGGCTCGCAGATACGCAGTATTTT. It codes for CASSSGAGGLADTQYF.

V and J are TRBV27 and TRBJ1-5; D might be TRBD1 (5 bases). Germline V CDR1 and CDR2: MNHEY, SMNVEV (reference sequence). The CDR3 loop spans 13 amino acids. Trimming took off 3 bases at V and 6 bases at J, with 9 bases between the two ends. CDR3 sequence (DNA): TGTGCCAGCAGTTTTGGGAGGGGTCAGCCCCAGCATTTT. Translated: CASSFGRGQPQHF.

J is TRBJ1-5 and V is TRBV19; no clear D gene. Germline V gene sequence: CDR1 LNHDA, CDR2 SQIVND (reference sequence). CDR3 length: 15 residues. Trimming shortened V by 7 bases and J by 1 base, and 14 bases separated the two germline ends. The CDR3 region is CASTPVAGSNQPQHF. In DNA, the CDR3 is TGTGCCAGTACCCCAGTAGCCGGCAGCAATCAGCCCCAGCATTTT.

The V gene is TRBV6-4, the J gene TRBJ1-1; TRBD1 agrees at 7 bases. The CDR3 runs to 15 residues. V lost 7 bases and J lost 2; bases outside the gene matches: 10. Germline V gives CDR1 MRHNA, CDR2 SNTAGT. As DNA, the CDR3 is TGTGCCAGCACCCCAAAGGGGACAGTTAACACTGAAGCTTTCTTT. Translating it yields CASTPKGTVNTEAFF.

The rearrangement joins TRBV6-5 to TRBJ2-7, with 11 bases identical to TRBD2. The V and J ends lost 8 bases and 4 bases, in that order; junction bases with no gene match: 10. The CDR3 length is 15 residues. Per germline, CDR1 MNHEY and CDR2 SVGAGI. DNA for the CDR3: TGTGCCAGCTCAATAGCGGGGGGGACGGTATACGAGCAGTACTTC. It is translated as CASSIAGGTVYEQYF.

The gene calls are TRBV14 and TRBJ1-2; tentatively, D is TRBD1 (6 bases). The CDR3 has 14 amino acids. The V gene lost 6 bases and the J gene lost 0 bases, with 11 bases spanning the gap. Germline lookup yields CDR1 SGHDN and CDR2 FVKESK. The CDR3 nucleotides read TGTGCCAGCAGGCGGACAGCCGCTAACTATGGCTACACCTTC. It codes for CASRRTAANYGYTF.

The V and J genes are TRBV2 and TRBJ1-6, with no clear D. The germline V gene has CDR1 SNHLY and CDR2 FYNNEI. The V end lost 1 base, the J end lost 11 bases, and 12 bases lay between the germline ends. The CDR3 is 14 residues long. The CDR3 sequence: CASSEVAVNTPLHF. For the CDR3, the DNA is TGTGCCAGCAGTGAAGTGGCAGTAAATACACCCCTCCACTTT.

This chain links TRBV7-8 with TRBJ2-1; D is unresolved. V lost 0 bases and J 4 bases, leaving 10 bases between the germline ends. The CDR3 has 15 residues. Germline V gene lookup returns CDR1 SGHVS and CDR2 FQNEAQ. CDR3 in DNA: TGTGCCAGCAGCTTAGCGCTGCAGGAATACAATGAGCAGTTCTTC. Translating it yields CASSLALQEYNEQFF.

V and J are TRBV5-6 and TRBJ2-7; 8 positions agree with TRBD2. This CDR3 has 14 residues. V was clipped by 2 bases and J by 6 bases; unmatched bases: 7. Germline V gene lookup returns CDR1 SGHDT and CDR2 YYEEEE. As DNA, the CDR3 is TGTGCCAGCAGCTTTTACGGGGGGGCAGGCGAGCAGTACTTC. This codes for CASSFYGGAGEQYF. The variable domain in full, completed from reference TRBV5-6 and TRBJ2-7, reads DAGVTQSPTHLIKTRGQQVTLRCSPKSGHDTVSWYQQALGQGPQFIFQYYEEEERQRGNFPDRFSGHQFPNYSSELNVNALLLGDSALYLCASSFYGGAGEQYFGPGTRLTVT.

The chain links TRBV15 to TRBJ1-1, with 8 bases fitting TRBD1. CDR1 LNHNV and CDR2 YYDKDF come from the germline V gene (reference sequence). J lost 5 bases, V lost 4 bases, and 9 bases had no gene match. The CDR3 runs 15 residues. The CDR3 DNA is TGTGCCACCAGCACCACAGGGGGAAAAGAGACTGAAGCTTTCTTT. This encodes CATSTTGGKETEAFF.